Shown below are 24 T cell receptor beta chains from a single sample sequenced in a study of T-cell memory formation after mild COVID-19. Via MiXCR, TCRdb re-called the 5' RACE reads, giving one row per CDR3 protein. This sample has nearly 110,000 distinct CDR3 sequences, with around an eighth found just once. Sequenced: PBMCs or a T cell subset sorted from them (not recorded which). The receptors originated from an adult woman who had mild COVID-19 (a few samples of this study predate the infection). Cell type and time point are not known.

This clonotype has more than one count but fewer than ten. The V call is TRBV7-8, the J call TRBJ2-7; TRBD1 matches 7 bases. J was trimmed by 5 bases and V by 5 bases; bases with no gene match: 6. This CDR3 region has 13 residues. Germline CDR1 and CDR2: SGHVS and FQNEAQ. For the CDR3, the DNA is TGTGCCAGCAGCACAGGGACAGTAAACGAGCAGTACTTC. Its translation is CASSTGTVNEQYF. Based on the CDR3 plus reference TRBV7-8 and TRBJ2-7, the full variable domain is GAGVSQSPRYKVAKRGQDVALRCDPISGHVSLFWYQQALGQGPEFLTYFQNEAQLDKSGLPSDRFFAERPEGSVSTLKIQRTQQEDSAVYLCASSTGTVNEQYFGPGTRLTVT.

This clonotype was observed a handful of times. The CDR3 nucleotides read TGTGCCAGCAGCGCCCGACTAGCAGACGAGCAGTACTTC. Translating it yields CASSARLADEQYF. J is TRBJ2-7 and V is TRBV7-9; 7 bases are shared with TRBD2. Trimming cost V 5 bases and J 5 bases; bases outside gene matches: 6. In germline, CDR1 is SEHNR, CDR2 FQNEAQ (reference sequence). CDR3 length equals 13 residues.

The rearrangement uses TRBV7-9 and TRBJ2-3, with D possibly TRBD2 on 6 matching bases. Per germline, CDR1 SEHNR and CDR2 FQNEAQ (reference sequence). The length of the CDR3 is 16 residues. Trimming removed 5 bases from V and 4 bases from J, with 19 bases in between. As DNA, the CDR3 is TGTGCCAGCAGCGCCCCCGGGGCGGGGCTGGCAGATACGCAGTATTTT. Protein product: CASSAPGAGLADTQYF.

This chain uses TRBV28 with TRBJ1-6; TRBD1 might be the D (5 bases). Germline values: CDR1 MDHEN, CDR2 SYDVKM. Trimming shortened V by 5 bases and J by 14 bases, and 25 bases separated the two germline ends. The CDR3 extends over 16 amino acids. The CDR3 DNA reads as TGTGCCAGCAGTCCCCCCGAGTGGCGGGGGGATTCGGCCCTCCACTTT. Residues: CASSPPEWRGDSALHF.

The rearrangement uses TRBV11-2 and TRBJ2-1; D possibly matches TRBD1 or TRBD2 (5 bases each). CDR1 and CDR2 (germline): SGHAT, FQNNGV. The CDR3 loop spans 16 amino acids. Trimming left V 4 bases short and J 0 bases short, with 13 bases between. The CDR3 DNA reads as TGTGCCAGCAGCTATGAGGGGCTGAGCTCCTACAATGAGCAGTTCTTC. Translated, it gives CASSYEGLSSYNEQFF.

This clonotype was detected only a few times. V and J are TRBV19 and TRBJ2-7; 7 positions match TRBD1. The CDR3 totals 15 residues. CDR1 and CDR2 (germline): LNHDA, SQIVND (reference sequence). Trimming at V came to 0 bases and at J to 7 bases, leaving 9 bases not matched to a gene. The CDR3 DNA sequence: TGTGCCAGTAGTATAGATTGGGACAGATTTGAAGAGCAGTACTTC. Translated, it gives CASSIDWDRFEEQYF.

The chain is built from TRBV4-1 and TRBJ2-7, with 10 bases matching TRBD1. Germline V CDR1 and CDR2: MGHRA, YSYEKL. The V and J ends lost 6 bases and 5 bases, in that order; junction bases with no gene match: 10. CDR3 length: 15 amino acids. The CDR3 DNA sequence: TGCGCCAGCAGTCAGTTGACAGGGGGCTGGAACGAGCAGTACTTC. Amino acids: CASSQLTGGWNEQYF.

The rearrangement joins TRBV4-3 to TRBJ2-1, with 7 bases lining up with TRBD1. Germline values: CDR1 LGHNA, CDR2 YSLEER. This CDR3 spans 15 amino acids. After removal of 3 bases from V and 3 bases from J, the junction contained 5 bases not matched to a gene. The DNA of the CDR3 is TGCGCCAGCAGCCAGACGACAGGGTTCTACAATGAGCAGTTCTTC. This encodes CASSQTTGFYNEQFF.

This clonotype has only a few counts. The chain is built from TRBV4-1 and TRBJ1-2, with a possible D match to TRBD1 (5 bases). The germline V gene has CDR1 MGHRA and CDR2 YSYEKL. The ends were cut back, 4 bases at V and 3 bases at J, with 21 bases in the middle. This CDR3 contains 17 residues. The DNA of the CDR3 is TGCGCCAGCAGCCGCTACCCTCGGACATCGGGAGACTATGGCTACACCTTC. Its translation: CASSRYPRTSGDYGYTF.

This clonotype was detected only a few times. CDR3 nucleotides: TGTGCCAGCAGTCCTTACGGACTAGCGGGAGGGCCAGTTTACAATGAGCAGTTCTTC. Residues: CASSPYGLAGGPVYNEQFF. The chain carries TRBV27 and TRBJ2-1; 15 bases map to TRBD2. The CDR3 loop spans 19 amino acids. Germline CDR1 reads MNHEY; CDR2 reads SMNVEV (reference sequence). Trimming took 5 bases from V and 4 from J; bases not matched to a gene: 12.

This clonotype has ten or more counts. The chain links TRBV5-1 to TRBJ2-7; 9 bases map to TRBD1. The CDR3 extends over 13 amino acids. The germline V gene has CDR1 SGHRS and CDR2 YFSETQ. Trimming at V came to 4 bases and at J to 2 bases, leaving 1 base not matched to a gene. The CDR3 bases are TGCGCCAGCAGCCGGGACAGGGCCTACGAGCAGTACTTC. It encodes CASSRDRAYEQYF.

This clonotype has just a few counts. The J gene is TRBJ2-7, the V gene TRBV20-1; TRBD2 matches 13 bases. CDR3 length equals 15 residues. After removal of 3 bases from V and 9 bases from J, the junction contained 11 bases not matched to a gene. Germline V CDR1 and CDR2: DFQATT, SNEGSKA (reference sequence). CDR3 DNA sequence: TGCAGTGCTAGGCAGCCTACTAGCGGGGGGGCAGTGCAGTACTTC. Amino acids: CSARQPTSGGAVQYF.

The sample holds many counts of this clonotype. The rearrangement uses TRBV5-5 and TRBJ2-1; TRBD1 matches 8 bases. V was pared by 2 bases and J by 4 bases, with 8 bases of the junction left unmatched. Per the germline V gene, CDR1 is SGHKS and CDR2 is YYEKEE (reference sequence). CDR3 length: 16 residues. The CDR3 DNA sequence: TGTGCCAGCAGCTTTGCCGGGACAGGAGAATACAATGAGCAGTTCTTC. It yields the protein CASSFAGTGEYNEQFF.

The chain uses TRBV4-2 and TRBJ1-1; D is uncertain. The CDR3 has 14 residues. CDR1 is LGHNA, CDR2 YNFKEQ, per germline. Trimming stripped 0 bases from V and 2 bases from J, with 7 bases between. The CDR3: CASSQDHANTEAFF. CDR3 in DNA: TGTGCCAGCAGCCAAGATCATGCCAACACTGAAGCTTTCTTT.

This clonotype has just a few counts. The genes are TRBV9 and TRBJ2-3; 10 bases line up with TRBD2. V was pared by 0 bases and J by 1 base, with 2 bases of the junction left unmatched. Germline CDR1 and CDR2: SGDLS and YYNGEE. The length of the CDR3 is 16 residues. Here the CDR3 DNA reads TGTGCCAGCAGCGTAGAGGGGACTAGCGGCACAGATACGCAGTATTTT. It translates to CASSVEGTSGTDTQYF.

CDR3 nucleotide sequence: TGTGCCAGCGAGACAGGACCGAACACCGGGGAGCTGTTTTTT. The encoded protein is CASETGPNTGELFF. The rearrangement uses TRBV2 and TRBJ2-2; D possibly corresponds to TRBD1 (6 bases). Germline V lookup: CDR1 SNHLY, CDR2 FYNNEI. With 8 bases removed from V and 0 bases from J, the gap between germline ends came to 10 bases. The CDR3 has 14 residues.

This clonotype was found a few times. The chain links TRBV6-5 to TRBJ1-5; no clear D gene. This CDR3 has 15 amino acids. Trimming pared 5 bases from V and 3 bases from J, leaving 14 bases between. The V gene's germline CDR1 is MNHEY and CDR2 SVGAGI. The chain's CDR3 is CASSAHVRTNQPQHF. CDR3 bases: TGTGCCAGCAGTGCCCATGTACGCACCAATCAGCCCCAGCATTTT.

A few counts support this clonotype. The chain links TRBV29-1 to TRBJ2-1; 9 bases agree with TRBD1. Germline V gene lookup returns CDR1 SQVTM and CDR2 ANQGSEA. The CDR3 sequence is 14 residues long. Trimming cost V 4 bases and J 7 bases; bases outside gene matches: 8. The CDR3 here is CSVAEGQGWNEQFF. The CDR3 coding sequence is TGCAGCGTTGCGGAGGGACAGGGTTGGAATGAGCAGTTCTTC.

This clonotype appeared many times. The rearrangement joins TRBV7-2 to TRBJ2-3; TRBD1 is a possible D gene (5 bases). The V gene lost 5 bases and the J gene lost 3 bases, with 12 bases spanning the gap. The CDR3 length is 14 residues. Per germline, CDR1 SGHTA and CDR2 FQGNSA. CDR3 loop: CASSQGLRTDTQYF. CDR3 nucleotide sequence: TGTGCCAGCAGCCAGGGTTTGAGGACAGATACGCAGTATTTT.

The genes are TRBV6-2 or TRBV6-3 and TRBJ2-6; D is unclear. CDR1 and CDR2 from the germline V gene are MNHEY and SVGEGT. The CDR3 runs 20 residues. Between the trimmed V and J ends, which lost 6 bases and 0 bases, there was a span of 24 bases. CDR3 bases: TGTGCCAGCAGCATCCCTGCTTGGGATACGGTCTACTCTGGGGCCAACGTCCTGACTTTC. It yields the protein CASSIPAWDTVYSGANVLTF.

This clonotype was seen more than once but under ten times. The chain employs TRBV11-2 and TRBJ2-5; no reliable D call. The CDR3 sequence is 11 residues long. The V end was cut by 3 bases, the J end by 4 bases, with 3 bases between. The germline CDR1 and CDR2 sequences are SGHAT and FQNNGV. The CDR3 region has the DNA TGTGCCAGCAGCTTTTCAGAGACCCAGTACTTC. Its protein product is CASSFSETQYF.

This clonotype came up a few times. V and J are TRBV20-1 and TRBJ2-7; D is unresolved. Germline CDR1 and CDR2: DFQATT and SNEGSKA (reference sequence). This CDR3 is 12 amino acids long. Trimming removed 5 bases at V and 2 bases at J, with 10 bases between. The CDR3 here is CSALVRPYEQYF. CDR3 nucleotide sequence: TGCAGTGCTCTCGTTCGCCCCTACGAGCAGTACTTC.

This clonotype has just a few counts. The gene calls are TRBV4-1 and TRBJ2-3; 7 nucleotides align to TRBD2. Germline V gene lookup returns CDR1 MGHRA and CDR2 YSYEKL. The CDR3 spans 17 residues. Germline trimming cut 4 bases from V and 5 bases from J; bases unmatched to any gene: 15. The DNA of the CDR3 is TGCGCCAGCAGCCCCCAGCCGGGACTATTTGATGGAGATACGCAGTATTTT. This gives the protein CASSPQPGLFDGDTQYF.

The rearrangement links TRBV24-1 to TRBJ2-7; 7 positions match TRBD1. This CDR3 contains 13 residues. The germline CDR1 and CDR2 sequences are KGHDR and SFDVKD. V shed 10 bases, J shed 1 base, and the junction held 6 bases outside the gene matches. CDR3 in amino acids: CATRGDSSYEQYF. The CDR3 coding sequence is TGTGCCACTAGAGGGGACAGTTCCTACGAGCAGTACTTC.